Sequencing of this T cell receptor (beta chain) was carried out in a study of OX40 agonist ivuxolimab in advanced cancers. Across the whole study: While on treatment, patients had intravenous ivuxolimab at 0.01 to 10 mg/kg every 2 weeks. Overall study findings and caveats: On average, a greater number of expanded clones characterised CD8+ T cells relative to CD4+.

A history of autoimmune disease or systemic immunosuppression excluded patients. With regard to this clone: The antigen is not known.

Only in-frame clones appear in the TCRdb table, and some are missing; sequencing was by immunoSEQ multiplex PCR. This table has tens of thousands of clones, 85% appearing once. The CDR3 totals 14 residues. Trimming took 0 bases from V and 9 from J; bases not matched to a gene: 1. The germline V gene has CDR1 SGHRS and CDR2 YFSETQ. This rearrangement joins TRBV5-1 to TRBJ2-1, with 12 positions matching TRBD2. Source: CD4+ or CD8+ T cells sorted from blood, taken in a trial of the OX40 agonist ivuxolimab. This TCR came from an adult with an advanced solid tumor such as melanoma, head and neck, liver or kidney cancer. CDR3: CASSLGLAGVEQFF. DNA of the CDR3: TGCGCCAGCAGCTTGGGACTAGCGGGAGTTGAGCAGTTCTTC.